The 30 T cell receptor beta chains below come from one sample, sequenced in a study of shared clonotypes between healthy human individuals. Libraries were prepared by immunoSEQ multiplex PCR; TCRdb keeps only in-frame clonotypes and omits some of them. The sample lists 2.3 million or so clones, over 85% occurring once. Sequencing was performed on naive CD4+ T cells from PBMCs. Regarding subset: CD45RA+ positively selected. The receptors originated from a man aged 18 to 35 in good health. Some clones in this sample may be carry-over from other donors' samples.

The J gene is TRBJ2-1, the V gene TRBV11-1, with D perhaps TRBD1 (8 bases). The CDR3 has 16 amino acids. Trimming took 1 base from V and 0 from J, leaving 10 bases between them. Germline V gives CDR1 SGHAT, CDR2 FQDESV (reference sequence). The CDR3 sequence is CASSLDRGGSYNEQFF. CDR3 nucleotides: TGTGCCAGCAGCTTAGACAGGGGGGGCTCCTACAATGAGCAGTTCTTC.

In its sample, this clone was seen once. The V call is TRBV9, the J call TRBJ2-7; D possibly matches TRBD1 or TRBD2 (6 bases each). From germline, CDR1 is SGDLS and CDR2 YYNGEE. CDR3 length equals 18 residues. Deletions cut 0 bases from V and 2 bases from J, with 21 bases between. The CDR3 coding sequence is TGTGCCAGCAGCGTAGCACCAAACCCGGGGGCGGTCCCCTACGAGCAGTACTTC. It encodes CASSVAPNPGAVPYEQYF.

The gene calls are TRBV19 and TRBJ2-4; no firm D call. V lost 5 bases, J lost 0 bases, and 14 bases lay in between. In germline, CDR1 is LNHDA, CDR2 SQIVND (reference sequence). The CDR3 is 16 amino acids. CDR3 amino acids: CASSPGRLLAKNIQYF. The CDR3 coding sequence is TGTGCCAGTAGTCCAGGACGCCTTTTAGCCAAAAACATTCAGTACTTC.

This sequence joins TRBV6-1 and TRBJ2-3, with 8 bases that match TRBD1. Germline V gives CDR1 MNHNS, CDR2 SASEGT. Unmatched junction bases numbered 6, after V lost 6 bases and J lost 1 base. The CDR3 runs 15 residues. The CDR3 region has the DNA TGTGCCAGCAGACTCAGGGGGCACGGCACAGATACGCAGTATTTT. This gives the protein CASRLRGHGTDTQYF.

CDR3 coding DNA: TGTGCCAGCAGCCCAAGGGTTGGACTAGGATCCTACAATGAGCAGTTCTTC. Encoded protein: CASSPRVGLGSYNEQFF. V is TRBV11-3 and J is TRBJ2-1; 7 bases agree with TRBD2. Germline V gene sequence: CDR1 SGHNT, CDR2 YENEEA. The junction had 11 bases not matched to a gene; V was cut back by 5 bases and J by 1 base. The CDR3 contains 17 residues.

This clone came up a few times. Other DNA sequences in the sample encode the same CDR3. The rearrangement uses TRBV5-1 and TRBJ2-2, with 7 bases matching TRBD1. This CDR3 has 14 amino acids. Germline V gene sequence: CDR1 SGHRS, CDR2 YFSETQ. Trimming took 6 bases from V and 0 from J; bases not matched to a gene: 2. The CDR3 loop reads CASTGTANTGELFF. The DNA for the CDR3 is TGCGCCAGCACCGGGACAGCGAACACCGGGGAGCTGTTTTTT. Combining the CDR3 with reference TRBV5-1 and TRBJ2-2 gives the whole variable domain KAGVTQTPRYLIKTRGQQVTLSCSPISGHRSVSWYQQTPGQGLQFLFEYFSETQRNKGNFPGRFSGRQFSNSRSEMNVSTLELGDSALYLCASTGTANTGELFFGEGSRLTVL.

The CDR3: CSLLGDNYNEQFF. The CDR3 bases are TGCAGCCTCCTGGGGGACAACTACAATGAGCAGTTCTTC. V and J are TRBV29-1 and TRBJ2-1, with D maybe TRBD1 (6 bases). The germline gives CDR1 SQVTM, CDR2 ANQGSEA. V was pared by 8 bases and J by 3 bases, with 14 bases between. This CDR3 spans 13 amino acids.

The gene calls are TRBV27 and TRBJ1-1; TRBD1 is a possible D gene (6 bases). In germline, CDR1 is MNHEY, CDR2 SMNVEV (reference sequence). V gave up 3 bases and J gave up 8 bases, with 19 bases separating them. CDR3 length: 15 amino acids. CDR3 sequence (DNA): TGTGCCAGCAGTTTTCACAGGGCCTTTGTAGGGGAAGCTTTCTTT. Translating it yields CASSFHRAFVGEAFF.

This chain links TRBV28 with TRBJ2-6; perhaps TRBD1 as D (6 bases). The CDR3 covers 18 residues. CDR1 and CDR2 from the germline V gene are MDHEN and SYDVKM. V shed 6 bases and J shed 4 bases, with 22 bases lying between them. This CDR3 is CASSGVSGTSSGANVLTF. In DNA, the CDR3 is TGTGCCAGCAGCGGGGTGTCCGGGACATCGAGCGGGGCCAACGTCCTGACTTTC.

V gene TRBV10-3 combines with J gene TRBJ2-7; no clear D. The CDR3 runs to 13 residues. Germline loops: CDR1 ENHRY, CDR2 SYGVKD. V shed 6 bases and J shed 5 bases, with 14 bases lying between them. CDR3 DNA: TGTGCCATCAGCCCGAGAACGCCCAACGAGCAGTACTTC. Its translation is CAISPRTPNEQYF.

V usage is TRBV14 and J usage is TRBJ2-3; tentative D call: TRBD2 (5 bases). CDR1 and CDR2 (germline): SGHDN, FVKESK. V lost 5 bases and J 8 bases, leaving 14 bases between the germline ends. CDR3 size: 13 residues. CDR3 residues: CASSLDTRGTQYF. As DNA, the CDR3 is TGTGCCAGCAGCTTAGATACACGGGGTACGCAGTATTTT.

This clone showed up just once. The V call is TRBV30, the J call TRBJ1-4; D may be TRBD1 (5 bases). Trimming cost V 0 bases and J 8 bases, with 19 bases left between them. There are 16 residues in the CDR3. The germline V gene has CDR1 GTSNPN and CDR2 SVGIG (reference sequence). The DNA of the CDR3 is TGTGCCTGGAGTGTACTTTTCGGGGCTCAAAACGAAAAACTGTTTTTT. Translating it yields CAWSVLFGAQNEKLFF.

The V gene is TRBV19, the J gene TRBJ2-7; 7 nucleotides align to TRBD2. The germline V gene encodes CDR1 LNHDA and CDR2 SQIVND (reference sequence). With 2 bases clipped from V and 5 bases from J, the junction kept 15 bases outside the gene matches. This CDR3 is 17 amino acids long. The CDR3, as DNA: TGTGCCAGTAGTATACAGGGAGGGTTTTGGGGGACCAACGAGCAGTACTTC. Translating gives CASSIQGGFWGTNEQYF.

The CDR3, as DNA: TGTGCCAGCTTACCAGGGAGGGCAAATGAAAAACTGTTTTTT. It specifies CASLPGRANEKLFF. The V call is TRBV7-9, the J call TRBJ1-4, with a tentative D call TRBD1 (5 bases). CDR1 and CDR2 from the germline V gene are SEHNR and FQNEAQ (reference sequence). Trimming removed 8 bases from V and 5 bases from J, with 15 bases in between. This CDR3 has 14 amino acids. Drawing the rest from reference TRBV7-9 and TRBJ1-4, the complete variable domain is DTGVSQNPRHKITKRGQNVTFRCDPISEHNRLYWYRQTLGQGPEFLTYFQNEAQLEKSRLLSDRFSAERPKGSFSTLEIQRTEQGDSAMYLCASLPGRANEKLFFGSGTQLSVL.

In the case of this clone: Other DNA variants within this sample encode the same CDR3. The J gene is TRBJ2-3, the V gene TRBV9, with 11 positions matching TRBD2. The V gene end was trimmed by 4 bases and the J gene end by 2 bases; junction bases not matched to a gene: 6. The V gene's germline CDR1 is SGDLS and CDR2 YYNGEE. The CDR3 has 16 amino acids. The CDR3: CASSIGTSGYTDTQYF. Here the CDR3 DNA reads TGTGCCAGCAGCATCGGGACTAGCGGATACACAGATACGCAGTATTTT. Using reference TRBV9 and TRBJ2-3 for the parts outside the CDR3, the full variable domain is DSGVTQTPKHLITATGQRVTLRCSPRSGDLSVYWYQQSLDQGLQFLIQYYNGEERAKGNILERFSAQQFPDLHSELNLSSLELGDSALYFCASSIGTSGYTDTQYFGPGTRLTVL.

The chain couples TRBV28 to TRBJ2-1, with D perhaps TRBD1 or TRBD2 (6 bases each). V shed 7 bases and J shed 4 bases, with 23 bases lying between them. The germline V gene has CDR1 MDHEN and CDR2 SYDVKM. The CDR3 totals 17 residues. Here the CDR3 reads CASNQGIWGERYNEQFF. The CDR3 nucleotides read TGTGCCAGCAACCAGGGGATTTGGGGGGAGCGGTACAATGAGCAGTTCTTC. Using reference TRBV28 and TRBJ2-1 for the parts outside the CDR3, the full variable domain is DVKVTQSSRYLVKRTGEKVFLECVQDMDHENMFWYRQDPGLGLRLIYFSYDVKMKEKGDIPEGYSVSREKKERFSLILESASTNQTSMYLCASNQGIWGERYNEQFFGPGTRLTVL.

This clone occurred once. The rearrangement joins TRBV7-8 to TRBJ2-1, with TRBD2 matching over 10 bases. J was trimmed by 2 bases and V by 2 bases; bases with no gene match: 15. The germline V gene encodes CDR1 SGHVS and CDR2 FQNEAQ. The CDR3 spans 20 residues. The CDR3 protein is CASSLRASGSHGQAYNEQFF. The DNA for the CDR3 is TGTGCCAGCAGCTTAAGGGCTAGCGGGAGCCACGGTCAGGCCTACAATGAGCAGTTCTTC.

For this clone: The sample holds other DNA sequences that translate to the same CDR3. This chain connects TRBV7-9 to TRBJ1-3; TRBD1 matches 7 bases. Germline V gene data show CDR1 as SEHNR and CDR2 as FQNEAQ (reference sequence). This CDR3 is built from 15 residues. Trimming cost V 5 bases and J 0 bases; bases outside gene matches: 4. The CDR3 nucleotides are TGTGCCAGCAGCCCGGGACAGAGCTCTGGAAACACCATATATTTT. Encoded protein: CASSPGQSSGNTIYF. The full variable domain, in which reference TRBV7-9 and TRBJ1-3 provide the parts outside the CDR3, is DTGVSQNPRHKITKRGQNVTFRCDPISEHNRLYWYRQTLGQGPEFLTYFQNEAQLEKSRLLSDRFSAERPKGSFSTLEIQRTEQGDSAMYLCASSPGQSSGNTIYFGEGSWLTVV.

This clone was counted once. The chain has TRBV18 and TRBJ2-3; TRBD2 matches 12 bases. CDR1 KGHSH and CDR2 LQKENI come from the germline V gene. Trimming took 3 bases from V and 3 from J; bases not matched to a gene: 4. The CDR3 covers 16 residues. CDR3 bases: TGTGCCAGCTCACCGGTGACTAGCGGGGGTACAGATACGCAGTATTTT. Its protein is CASSPVTSGGTDTQYF.

The rearrangement joins TRBV29-1 to TRBJ1-5; D ambiguous. The CDR3 is 13 residues long. Trimming took 4 bases from V and 6 from J, leaving 13 bases between them. Germline CDR1 is SQVTM and CDR2 is ANQGSEA. CDR3 residues: CSVGEGRGQPQHF. CDR3 nucleotide sequence: TGCAGCGTTGGTGAGGGCCGGGGTCAGCCCCAGCATTTT. Looking up the rest from reference TRBV29-1 and TRBJ1-5 gives the full variable domain: SAVISQKPSRDICQRGTSLTIQCQVDSQVTMMFWYRQQPGQSLTLIATANQGSEATYESGFVIDKFPISRPNLTFSTLTVSNMSPEDSSIYLCSVGEGRGQPQHFGDGTRLSIL.

The chain carries TRBV7-9 and TRBJ2-5; 7 positions agree with TRBD2. The V segment lost 1 base and the J segment 1 base; nucleotides outside the gene matches: 3. The CDR3 extends over 15 amino acids. The V gene's germline CDR1 is SEHNR and CDR2 FQNEAQ (reference sequence). The CDR3 coding sequence is TGTGCCAGCAGCTTAGGGGACTACCTCCAAGAGACCCAGTACTTC. Amino acids: CASSLGDYLQETQYF. The whole variable domain, filled in from reference TRBV7-9 and TRBJ2-5, reads DTGVSQNPRHKITKRGQNVTFRCDPISEHNRLYWYRQTLGQGPEFLTYFQNEAQLEKSRLLSDRFSAERPKGSFSTLEIQRTEQGDSAMYLCASSLGDYLQETQYFGPGTRLLVL.

Concerning this clone itself: The same CDR3 can be traced to other DNA sequences in this sample. The J gene is TRBJ1-4, the V gene TRBV25-1; perhaps TRBD1 as D (6 bases). Trimming pared 7 bases from V and 2 bases from J, leaving 11 bases between. The germline V gene encodes CDR1 MGHDK and CDR2 SYGVNS. The CDR3 contains 14 residues. The CDR3 is CASMRGATNEKLFF. Here the CDR3 DNA reads TGTGCCAGCATGCGGGGGGCCACTAATGAAAAACTGTTTTTT. Combining the CDR3 with reference TRBV25-1 and TRBJ1-4 gives the whole variable domain EADIYQTPRYLVIGTGKKITLECSQTMGHDKMYWYQQDPGMELHLIHYSYGVNSTEKGDLSSESTVSRIRTEHFPLTLESARPSHTSQYLCASMRGATNEKLFFGSGTQLSVL.

The rearrangement uses TRBV14 and TRBJ2-2; 11 positions match TRBD1. Germline CDR1 reads SGHDN; CDR2 reads FVKESK. V lost 4 bases, J lost 2 bases, and 3 bases stayed unmatched. CDR3 length equals 16 residues. The CDR3 spells CASSRRTGGNTGELFF. The CDR3 DNA is TGTGCCAGCAGCCGAAGGACAGGGGGCAACACCGGGGAGCTGTTTTTT.

This clone has a single count. The J gene is TRBJ1-1, the V gene TRBV28, with D possibly matching TRBD1 (5 bases). V was pared by 8 bases and J by 4 bases, with 14 bases between. Germline-derived CDR1 and CDR2 are MDHEN and SYDVKM. The CDR3 is 13 residues long. In DNA, the CDR3 is TGTGCCAGCGGCCCGGGAGGGACCACTGAAGCTTTCTTT. This translates into CASGPGGTTEAFF.

A remark on this clone: This CDR3 is also generated by other DNA sequences in the sample. This chain uses TRBV11-3 with TRBJ2-3; D is ambiguous. V was clipped by 1 base and J by 2 bases, with 7 bases between them. Germline V gene lookup returns CDR1 SGHNT and CDR2 YENEEA. There are 14 residues in the CDR3. This CDR3 reads CASSLGQATDTQYF. The CDR3 nucleotides are TGTGCCAGCAGCTTAGGTCAGGCCACAGATACGCAGTATTTT.

The J gene is TRBJ2-7, the V gene TRBV23-1; TRBD1 agrees at 9 bases. TRBV23-1 is known as an ORF, though its function is uncertain. This CDR3 has 15 residues. The V and J ends lost 3 bases and 5 bases, in that order; junction bases with no gene match: 8. The CDR3 is CASSHGDRVVHEQYF. The CDR3 coding sequence is TGCGCCAGCAGTCACGGGGACAGGGTTGTCCACGAGCAGTACTTC.

The J gene is TRBJ1-4, the V gene TRBV5-6, with TRBD1 matching 10 bases. CDR1 and CDR2 from the germline V gene are SGHDT and YYEEEE. The J segment lost 8 bases and the V segment lost 4 bases, leaving 14 bases of the junction unmatched. The CDR3 is made up of 17 amino acids. CDR3 nucleotides: TGTGCCAGCAGCCCCTCCCTGACAGGGGGCGATACGGAAAAACTGTTTTTT. Its protein product is CASSPSLTGGDTEKLFF.

The rearrangement joins TRBV14 to TRBJ1-5; D gene ambiguous. The CDR3 is 12 residues long. Germline V gene sequence: CDR1 SGHDN, CDR2 FVKESK. Trimming took off 7 bases at V and 5 bases at J, with 9 bases between the two ends. CDR3 bases: TGTGCCAGCATGTCTAAATATCAGCCCCAGCATTTT. This translates into CASMSKYQPQHF.

Of note for this clone: Other nucleotide sequences in the sample specify the same CDR3. The rearrangement joins TRBV9 to TRBJ1-1; TRBD1 aligns across 7 bases. Germline V gene lookup returns CDR1 SGDLS and CDR2 YYNGEE. V lost 4 bases, J lost 4 bases, and 7 bases stayed unmatched. The CDR3 is 14 residues long. CDR3 sequence reads: CASSPRQGGTEAFF. The DNA of the CDR3 is TGTGCCAGCAGCCCCCGACAGGGAGGCACTGAAGCTTTCTTT.

This clone showed up just once. The rearrangement joins TRBV2 to TRBJ2-7; the D gene is possibly TRBD2 (5 bases). Per the germline V gene, CDR1 is SNHLY and CDR2 is FYNNEI. V lost 6 bases to trimming and J lost 2 bases, with 17 bases between them. The CDR3 totals 15 residues. Here the CDR3 DNA reads TGTGCCAGCAGGACGGGATGGGTCTCGCCCTACGAGCAGTACTTC. Protein: CASRTGWVSPYEQYF. Variable domain in full (rest from reference TRBV2 and TRBJ2-7): EPEVTQTPSHQVTQMGQEVILRCVPISNHLYFYWYRQILGQKVEFLVSFYNNEISEKSEIFDDQFSVERPDGSNFTLKIRSTKLEDSAMYFCASRTGWVSPYEQYFGPGTRLTVT.